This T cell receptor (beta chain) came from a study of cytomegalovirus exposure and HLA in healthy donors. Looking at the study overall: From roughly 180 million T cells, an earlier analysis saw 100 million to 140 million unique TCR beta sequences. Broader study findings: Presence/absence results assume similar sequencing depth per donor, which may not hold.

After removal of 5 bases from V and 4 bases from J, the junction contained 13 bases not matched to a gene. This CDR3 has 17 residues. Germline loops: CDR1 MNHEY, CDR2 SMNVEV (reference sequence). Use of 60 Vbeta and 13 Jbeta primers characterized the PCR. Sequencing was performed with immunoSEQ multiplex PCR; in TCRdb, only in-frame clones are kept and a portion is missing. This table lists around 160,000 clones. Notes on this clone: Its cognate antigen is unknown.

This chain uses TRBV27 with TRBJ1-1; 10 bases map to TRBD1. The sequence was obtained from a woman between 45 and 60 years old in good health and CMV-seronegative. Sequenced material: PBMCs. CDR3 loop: CASSPNRGQGFITEAFF. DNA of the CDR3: TGTGCCAGCAGTCCAAACCGGGGACAGGGGTTTATCACTGAAGCTTTCTTT.